This T cell receptor (beta chain) was recovered during a study of T cell repertoires in cytomegalovirus infection. The overall study: In public TCR beta signatures, there were indications of both CMV infection and matching HLA type. Study findings and constraints: Based on cumulative public TCR beta family frequency, carriers of CMV plus the relevant HLA were identified.

In its sample, this clonotype was seen many times. Its target is not known. V trimming: 5 bases; J trimming: 0 bases; junction bases outside the gene matches: 6. The CDR3 consists of 15 residues. Per germline, CDR1 SEHNR and CDR2 FQNEAQ (reference sequence). TCRdb ran MiXCR on the reads and lists one entry per CDR3 protein. In the table there are about 830,000 distinct CDR3 sequences, 32% of which are singletons. The receptor was isolated from a human donor in good health (CMV status not recorded). Some clones in this sample may be carry-over from other donors' samples. The specimen was cultured CD8+ T cells from PBMCs, collected from culture after CMV antigen stimulation. The chain uses TRBV7-9 and TRBJ1-1, with 7 positions matching TRBD1. CDR3 nucleotide sequence: TGTGCCAGCAGCGACCCGGGACAGATGAACACTGAAGCTTTCTTT. Its protein product is CASSDPGQMNTEAFF.